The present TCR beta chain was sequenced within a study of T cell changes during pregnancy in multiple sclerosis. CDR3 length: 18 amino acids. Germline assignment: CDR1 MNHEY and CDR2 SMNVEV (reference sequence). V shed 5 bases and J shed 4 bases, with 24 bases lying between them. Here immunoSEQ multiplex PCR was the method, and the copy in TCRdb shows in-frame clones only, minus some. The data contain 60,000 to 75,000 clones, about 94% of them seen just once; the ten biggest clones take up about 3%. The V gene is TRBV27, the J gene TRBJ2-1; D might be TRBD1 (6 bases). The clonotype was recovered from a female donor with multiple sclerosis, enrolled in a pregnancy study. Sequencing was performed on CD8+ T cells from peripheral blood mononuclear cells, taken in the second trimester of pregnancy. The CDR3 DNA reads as TGTGCCAGCAGTGCCATACCCGTTAGTGACAGGAGTTACAATGAGCAGTTCTTC. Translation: CASSAIPVSDRSYNEQFF.